This T cell receptor (beta chain) was recorded in a study of cytomegalovirus exposure and HLA in healthy donors. A remark on this clone: Its specificity is unknown.

Trimming removed 3 bases from V and 5 bases from J; junction bases left unmatched: 6. This CDR3 region has 15 residues. Germline CDR1 and CDR2: SGDLS and YYNGEE. Study observations and caveats: Exclusion as indistinguishable affected some V segments, including TRBV6-2 and TRBV6-3. There were some public TCRs occurring in many donors, but most TCR sequences were rare. Apparent HLA restriction characterized most CMV-associated TCR beta chains in a later analysis.

The PCR made use of 60 Vbeta and 13 Jbeta primers. The repertoire was sequenced with immunoSEQ multiplex PCR; TCRdb's copy has only in-frame clones and lacks some. The table records around 150,000 clones, 70% to 90% of them present only once. The source of this sequence is a man aged 18 to 30 in good health and CMV-seropositive. This chain uses TRBV9 with TRBJ1-5; 9 bases fit TRBD1. What was sequenced was PBMCs. The CDR3 sequence: CASSARDRAHQPQHF. The CDR3, as DNA: TGTGCCAGCAGCGCCCGGGACAGGGCTCATCAGCCCCAGCATTTT.